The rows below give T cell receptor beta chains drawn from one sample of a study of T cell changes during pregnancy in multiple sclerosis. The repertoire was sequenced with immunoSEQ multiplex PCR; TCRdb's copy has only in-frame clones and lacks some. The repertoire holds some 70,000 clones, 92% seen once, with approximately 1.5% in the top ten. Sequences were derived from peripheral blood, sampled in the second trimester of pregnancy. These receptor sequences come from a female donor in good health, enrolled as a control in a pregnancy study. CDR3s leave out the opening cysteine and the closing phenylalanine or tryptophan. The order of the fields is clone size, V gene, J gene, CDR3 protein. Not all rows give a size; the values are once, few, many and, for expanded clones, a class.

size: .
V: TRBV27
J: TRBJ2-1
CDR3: ASSTRTSGGDNEQF

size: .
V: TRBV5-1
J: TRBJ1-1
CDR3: ASSKGQAMTEAF

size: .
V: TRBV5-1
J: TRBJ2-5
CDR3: ASRSGGPGETQY

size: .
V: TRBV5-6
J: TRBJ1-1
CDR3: ASTFDRSDYTEAF

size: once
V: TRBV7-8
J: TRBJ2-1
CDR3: ASSLRTRGSSYNEQF

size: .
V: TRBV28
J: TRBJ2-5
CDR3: ASSPSGGVFETQY

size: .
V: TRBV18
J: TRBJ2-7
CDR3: ASSPLTPGQGVTGTSPYYEQY

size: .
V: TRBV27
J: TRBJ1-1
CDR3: ASNRQGPNTEAF

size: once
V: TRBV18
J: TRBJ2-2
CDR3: ASSPPLLRGELF

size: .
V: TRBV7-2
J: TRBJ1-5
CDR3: ASTDPGTGRVGSNQPQH

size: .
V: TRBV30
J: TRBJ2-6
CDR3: ARSGGSGANVLT

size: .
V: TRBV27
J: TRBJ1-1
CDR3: ASSPTGAITEAF

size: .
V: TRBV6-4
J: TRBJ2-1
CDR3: ASSDSPGTAANEQF

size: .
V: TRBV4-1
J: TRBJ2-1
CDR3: ASSQDINEQF

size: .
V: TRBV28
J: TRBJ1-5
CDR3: ASSYGQLYSNQPQH

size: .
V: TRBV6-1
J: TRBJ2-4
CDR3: ATVYRGADIQY

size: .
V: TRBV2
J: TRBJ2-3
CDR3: ASTLLAGGSSTDTQY

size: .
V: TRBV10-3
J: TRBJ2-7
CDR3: ALAGGPYEQY

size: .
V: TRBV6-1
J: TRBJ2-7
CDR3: ASSAGLAASYEQY

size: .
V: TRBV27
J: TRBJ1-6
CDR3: ASSLSWDRVGPLH

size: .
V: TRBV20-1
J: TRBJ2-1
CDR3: SAAGDDEQF

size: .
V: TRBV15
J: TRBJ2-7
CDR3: ATSRNRLAGGIYEQY

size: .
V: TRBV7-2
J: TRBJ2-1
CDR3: ASSWVGGDEQF

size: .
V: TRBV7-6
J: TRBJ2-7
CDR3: ASSPGTGDEQY

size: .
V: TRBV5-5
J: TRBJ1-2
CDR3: ASNLGQGADGYT

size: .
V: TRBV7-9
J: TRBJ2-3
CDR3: ASSSLAGKLADTQY

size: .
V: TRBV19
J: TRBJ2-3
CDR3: ASSAQGNPLTDTQY

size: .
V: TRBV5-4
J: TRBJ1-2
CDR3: ASSLGTGQLYGYT

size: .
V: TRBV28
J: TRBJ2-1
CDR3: ASTNGGALHEQF

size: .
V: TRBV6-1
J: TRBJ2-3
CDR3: ASSEERDTDTQY

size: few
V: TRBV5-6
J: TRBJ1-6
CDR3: ASSGGTYNSPLH

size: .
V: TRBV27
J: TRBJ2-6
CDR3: ASSLTGTGGAGANVLT

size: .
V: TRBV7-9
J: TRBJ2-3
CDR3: ASTTRGGADTQY

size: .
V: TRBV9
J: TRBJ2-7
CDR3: ASSRGGDLSYEQY

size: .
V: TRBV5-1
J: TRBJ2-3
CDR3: ASSLAGLGDTDTQY

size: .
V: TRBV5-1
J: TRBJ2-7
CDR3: ASSLGSGYEQY

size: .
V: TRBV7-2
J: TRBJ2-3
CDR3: ASSFPRLAGGPKDTQY

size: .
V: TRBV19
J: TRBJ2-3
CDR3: ASSPSGMSPTQY

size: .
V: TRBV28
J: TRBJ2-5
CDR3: ASSLFGRGFETQY

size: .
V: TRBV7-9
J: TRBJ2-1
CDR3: ASSFRPRPYNEQF

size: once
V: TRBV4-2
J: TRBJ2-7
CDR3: ASSQDGASGRAEQY

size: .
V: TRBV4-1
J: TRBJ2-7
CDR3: ASSQVPQGVYEQY

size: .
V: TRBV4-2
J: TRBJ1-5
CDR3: ASSQWENQPQH

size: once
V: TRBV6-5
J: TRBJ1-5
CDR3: ASSPDREVQPQH

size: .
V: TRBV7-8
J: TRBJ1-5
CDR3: ASSLKAGGGNQPQH

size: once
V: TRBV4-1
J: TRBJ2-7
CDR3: ASSQAVGVYEQY

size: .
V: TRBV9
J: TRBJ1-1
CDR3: ASSLWSGDNTEAF

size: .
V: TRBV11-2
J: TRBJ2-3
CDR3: ASSLGGSGATDTQY

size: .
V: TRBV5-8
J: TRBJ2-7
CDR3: ASSFGRLRMYEQY

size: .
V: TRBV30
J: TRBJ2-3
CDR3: AWNIAGGSDTQY

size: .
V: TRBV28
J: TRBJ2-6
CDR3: ASSLFGQGSAGANVLT

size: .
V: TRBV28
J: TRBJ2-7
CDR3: ASRNNGGGGGDYEQY

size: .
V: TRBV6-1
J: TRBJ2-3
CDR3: ASTGTDTQY

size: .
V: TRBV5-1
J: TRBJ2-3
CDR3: ASSSWGTSDTQY